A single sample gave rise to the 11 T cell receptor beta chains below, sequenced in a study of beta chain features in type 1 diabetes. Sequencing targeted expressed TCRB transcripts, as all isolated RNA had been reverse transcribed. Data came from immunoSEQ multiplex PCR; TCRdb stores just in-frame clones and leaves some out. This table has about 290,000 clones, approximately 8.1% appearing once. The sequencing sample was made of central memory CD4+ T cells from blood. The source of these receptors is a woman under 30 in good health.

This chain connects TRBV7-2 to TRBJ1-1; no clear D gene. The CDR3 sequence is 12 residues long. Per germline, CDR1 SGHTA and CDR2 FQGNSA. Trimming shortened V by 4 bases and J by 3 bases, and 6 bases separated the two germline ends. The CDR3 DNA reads TGTGCCAGCAGCTATTGGGACACTGAAGCTTTCTTT. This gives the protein CASSYWDTEAFF.

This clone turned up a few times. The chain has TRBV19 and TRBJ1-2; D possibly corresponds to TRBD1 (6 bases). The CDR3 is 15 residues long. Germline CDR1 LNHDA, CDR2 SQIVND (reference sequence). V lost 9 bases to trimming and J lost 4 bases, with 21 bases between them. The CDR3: CASLLDSDNLYGYTF. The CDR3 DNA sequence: TGTGCCAGCCTACTGGACAGCGACAACCTCTATGGCTACACCTTC.

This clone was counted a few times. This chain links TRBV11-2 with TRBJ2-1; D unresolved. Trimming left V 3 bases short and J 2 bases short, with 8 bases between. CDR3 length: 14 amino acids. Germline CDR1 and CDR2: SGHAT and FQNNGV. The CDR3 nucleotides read TGTGCCAGCAGCTTCATGGTGGCCTACAATGAGCAGTTCTTC. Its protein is CASSFMVAYNEQFF.

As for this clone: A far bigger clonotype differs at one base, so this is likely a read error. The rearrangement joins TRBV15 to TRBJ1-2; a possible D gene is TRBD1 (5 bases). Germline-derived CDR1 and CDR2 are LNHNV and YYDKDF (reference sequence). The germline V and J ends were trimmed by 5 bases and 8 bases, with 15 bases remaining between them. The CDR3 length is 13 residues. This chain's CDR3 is CATSPGGVRGYTF. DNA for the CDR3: TGTGCCACCAGCCCGGGGGGGGTCCGGGGCTACACCTTC.

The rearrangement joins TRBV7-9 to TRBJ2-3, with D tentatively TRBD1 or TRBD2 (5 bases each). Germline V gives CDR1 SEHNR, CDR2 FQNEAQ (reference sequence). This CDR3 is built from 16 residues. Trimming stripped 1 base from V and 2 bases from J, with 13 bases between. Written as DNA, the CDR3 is TGTGCCAGCAGCTTAGAGGGACGAGCTTTCACAGATACGCAGTATTTT. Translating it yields CASSLEGRAFTDTQYF.

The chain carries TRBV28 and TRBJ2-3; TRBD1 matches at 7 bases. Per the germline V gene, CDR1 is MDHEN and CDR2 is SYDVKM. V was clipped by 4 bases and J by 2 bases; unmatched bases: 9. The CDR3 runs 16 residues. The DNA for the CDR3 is TGTGCCAGCAGTTCCCCTCTAAGGGGGCCCACAGATACGCAGTATTTT. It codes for CASSSPLRGPTDTQYF.

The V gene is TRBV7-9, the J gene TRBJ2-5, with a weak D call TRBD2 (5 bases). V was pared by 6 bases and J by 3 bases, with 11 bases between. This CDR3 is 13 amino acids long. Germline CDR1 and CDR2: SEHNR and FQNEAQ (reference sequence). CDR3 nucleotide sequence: TGTGCCAGCAGTTGGCTAGCAGAAGAGACCCAGTACTTC. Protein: CASSWLAEETQYF.

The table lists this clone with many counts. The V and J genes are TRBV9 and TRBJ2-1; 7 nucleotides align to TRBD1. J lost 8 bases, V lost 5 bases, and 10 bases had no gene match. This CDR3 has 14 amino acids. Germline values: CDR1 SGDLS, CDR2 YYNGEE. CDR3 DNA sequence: TGTGCCAGCAGTGGAAGACAGGGTAGGGATGAGCAGTTCTTC. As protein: CASSGRQGRDEQFF. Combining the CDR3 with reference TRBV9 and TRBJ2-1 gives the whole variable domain DSGVTQTPKHLITATGQRVTLRCSPRSGDLSVYWYQQSLDQGLQFLIQYYNGEERAKGNILERFSAQQFPDLHSELNLSSLELGDSALYFCASSGRQGRDEQFFGPGTRLTVL.

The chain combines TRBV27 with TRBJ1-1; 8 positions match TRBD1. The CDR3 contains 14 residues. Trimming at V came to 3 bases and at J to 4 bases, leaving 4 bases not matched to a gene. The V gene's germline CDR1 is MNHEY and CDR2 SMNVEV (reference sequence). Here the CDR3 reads CASSFQGAGTEAFF. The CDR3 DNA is TGTGCCAGCAGTTTCCAGGGGGCAGGCACTGAAGCTTTCTTT.

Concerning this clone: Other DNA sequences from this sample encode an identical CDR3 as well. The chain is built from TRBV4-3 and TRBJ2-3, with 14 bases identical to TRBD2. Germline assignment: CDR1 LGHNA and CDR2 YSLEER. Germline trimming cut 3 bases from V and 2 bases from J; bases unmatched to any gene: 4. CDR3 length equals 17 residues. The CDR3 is CASSQGLAGALTDTQYF. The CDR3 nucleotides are TGCGCCAGCAGCCAGGGACTAGCGGGGGCTCTCACAGATACGCAGTATTTT.

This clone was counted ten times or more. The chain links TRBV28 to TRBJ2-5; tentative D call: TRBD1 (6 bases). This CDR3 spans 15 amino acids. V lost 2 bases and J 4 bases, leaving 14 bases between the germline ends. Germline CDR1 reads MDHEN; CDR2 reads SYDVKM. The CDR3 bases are TGTGCCAGCAGTTTACCAAAGGACAGTTCAGAGACCCAGTACTTC. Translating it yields CASSLPKDSSETQYF.